These 23 T cell receptor beta chains were all obtained from the same sample, sequenced in a study of CD8+ T cells in alopecia areata. The sequencing template was cDNA reverse transcribed from extracted RNA. Clones were read by immunoSEQ multiplex PCR, and TCRdb kept only the in-frame ones, dropping some. The table includes 200,000 to 250,000 clones, 64% detected once. Treatment meaning: oral pan-JAK inhibitor, 5-10 mg twice daily. Sequences were derived from CD4+ T cells sorted from blood, sampled at week 4, from a patient treated with tofacitinib. The receptor source for this set is a human donor with alopecia areata.

This clone was detected a few times. V is TRBV19 and J is TRBJ2-7; the D call may be TRBD1 or TRBD2 (6 bases each). There are 14 residues in the CDR3. The V gene's germline CDR1 is LNHDA and CDR2 SQIVND (reference sequence). V was shortened by 9 bases and J by 7 bases, with 22 bases between the two germline ends. CDR3 protein: CASTRAGGSGEQYF. The DNA for the CDR3 is TGTGCCAGCACCCGTGCCGGGGGCTCGGGGGAGCAGTACTTC.

The J gene is TRBJ1-5, the V gene TRBV15, with unresolved D. V was shortened by 1 base and J by 2 bases, with 12 bases between the two germline ends. Germline-derived CDR1 and CDR2 are LNHNV and YYDKDF (reference sequence). The CDR3 length is 16 residues. Written as DNA, the CDR3 is TGTGCCACCAGCAGAGTAGGGAATGAGGGCAATCAGCCCCAGCATTTT. The encoded protein is CATSRVGNEGNQPQHF. Full variable domain (missing parts from reference TRBV15 and TRBJ1-5): DAMVIQNPRYQVTQFGKPVTLSCSQTLNHNVMYWYQQKSSQAPKLLFHYYDKDFNNEADTPDNFQSRRPNTSFCFLDIRSPGLGDTAMYLCATSRVGNEGNQPQHFGDGTRLSIL.

The chain combines TRBV30 with TRBJ1-2, with TRBD1 as a possible D gene (5 bases). Germline loops: CDR1 GTSNPN, CDR2 SVGIG (reference sequence). The CDR3 is 15 residues long. Trimming pared 1 base from V and 2 bases from J, leaving 14 bases between. The CDR3 sequence is CAWSAPGHKNYGYTF. CDR3 coding DNA: TGTGCCTGGAGTGCCCCGGGGCACAAAAACTATGGCTACACCTTC.

The J gene is TRBJ1-4, the V gene TRBV29-1; D unclear. The CDR3 is made up of 14 amino acids. The germline V gene encodes CDR1 SQVTM and CDR2 ANQGSEA. The V end was cut by 5 bases, the J end by 0 bases, with 10 bases between. The CDR3 DNA is TGCAGCGTTCGCGGCCTTGCAACTAATGAAAAACTGTTTTTT. Translated, it gives CSVRGLATNEKLFF.

The gene calls are TRBV9 and TRBJ2-3; D perhaps matches TRBD1 (6 bases). Germline assignment: CDR1 SGDLS and CDR2 YYNGEE. CDR3 size: 15 residues. V lost 0 bases to trimming and J lost 5 bases, with 13 bases between them. The CDR3: CASSVDGGRGDTQYF. The CDR3 DNA is TGTGCCAGCAGCGTAGATGGGGGCCGGGGAGATACGCAGTATTTT. Drawing the rest from reference TRBV9 and TRBJ2-3, the complete variable domain is DSGVTQTPKHLITATGQRVTLRCSPRSGDLSVYWYQQSLDQGLQFLIQYYNGEERAKGNILERFSAQQFPDLHSELNLSSLELGDSALYFCASSVDGGRGDTQYFGPGTRLTVL.

This sequence joins TRBV4-3 and TRBJ2-7; 10 positions match TRBD2. This CDR3 is built from 16 residues. Germline CDR1 and CDR2: LGHNA and YSLEER. With V trimmed by 4 bases and J by 4 bases, 10 bases remained unmatched. The CDR3: CASSLVSGGASYEQYF. As DNA, the CDR3 is TGCGCCAGCAGCCTGGTGAGCGGGGGGGCCTCGTACGAGCAGTACTTC.

The chain links TRBV27 to TRBJ2-5; 8 positions agree with TRBD1. CDR1 is MNHEY and CDR2 is SMNVEV in the germline V gene (reference sequence). V lost 8 bases, J lost 5 bases, and 7 bases stayed unmatched. CDR3 length: 13 amino acids. Here the CDR3 reads CASGFRGLETQYF. The CDR3 nucleotides read TGTGCCAGCGGGTTCAGGGGGCTGGAGACCCAGTACTTC.

The chain combines TRBV4-3 with TRBJ2-1, with D hard to call. Germline V gene lookup returns CDR1 LGHNA and CDR2 YSLEER. The length of the CDR3 is 14 residues. Trimming shortened V by 0 bases and J by 9 bases, and 12 bases separated the two germline ends. The CDR3 coding sequence is TGCGCCAGCAGCCAAGATCCCATGGGGTTTGAGCAGTTCTTC. It codes for CASSQDPMGFEQFF.

The chain employs TRBV4-3 and TRBJ2-7, with D maybe TRBD2 (6 bases). The germline gives CDR1 LGHNA, CDR2 YSLEER. V gave up 0 bases and J gave up 2 bases, with 17 bases separating them. The CDR3 runs to 17 residues. CDR3 region: CASSQDTGRGLTYEQYF. CDR3 sequence (DNA): TGCGCCAGCAGCCAAGATACGGGGCGGGGACTCACCTACGAGCAGTACTTC.

V gene TRBV29-1 combines with J gene TRBJ2-1, with a weak D call TRBD2 (7 bases). V was cut by 0 bases and J by 5 bases, with 14 bases left in between. The CDR3 is 15 residues long. The V gene's germline CDR1 is SQVTM and CDR2 ANQGSEA. Here the CDR3 reads CSVEDRRGQNNEQFF. The CDR3 DNA sequence: TGCAGCGTTGAAGATCGGCGGGGGCAGAACAATGAGCAGTTCTTC.

In this sample, this clone turned up a few times. The chain is built from TRBV29-1 and TRBJ2-7, with D possibly matching TRBD1 (6 bases). This CDR3 is built from 14 residues. Trimming took off 4 bases at V and 2 bases at J, with 15 bases between the two ends. Germline assignment: CDR1 SQVTM and CDR2 ANQGSEA. Here the CDR3 DNA reads TGCAGCGTTGCTATACAGGGAGCGGCCTACGAGCAGTACTTC. It is translated as CSVAIQGAAYEQYF.

V usage is TRBV7-2 and J usage is TRBJ2-3; TRBD2 agrees at 9 bases. The CDR3 spans 16 residues. CDR1 and CDR2 (germline): SGHTA, FQGNSA. V shed 1 base, J shed 4 bases, and the junction held 6 bases outside the gene matches. In DNA, the CDR3 is TGTGCCAGCAGCTTAGGCAGCAGCGGGGGGTCAGATACGCAGTATTTT. Protein: CASSLGSSGGSDTQYF.

This rearrangement joins TRBV5-4 to TRBJ1-2, with a weak D call TRBD1 (6 bases). The germline V gene has CDR1 SGHNT and CDR2 YYREEE (reference sequence). The V end was cut by 3 bases, the J end by 8 bases, with 20 bases between. The CDR3 runs 15 residues. The DNA for the CDR3 is TGTGCCAGCAGCTGGGAGGGGGATCCTACGAGGGGCTACACCTTC. Its translation: CASSWEGDPTRGYTF.

The chain employs TRBV29-1 and TRBJ1-2; D is possibly TRBD1 (5 bases). CDR1 is SQVTM, CDR2 ANQGSEA, per germline. This CDR3 has 14 amino acids. V was cut by 7 bases and J by 3 bases, with 18 bases left in between. The CDR3 DNA follows: TGCAGCGGCAGTCCCGAAGGGGACGACTATGGCTACACCTTC. Its translation: CSGSPEGDDYGYTF.

This sequence joins TRBV4-1 and TRBJ2-1; D is unresolved. The CDR3 spans 16 residues. The V gene lost 0 bases and the J gene lost 2 bases, with 11 bases spanning the gap. Germline V gives CDR1 MGHRA, CDR2 YSYEKL. The CDR3 DNA reads as TGCGCCAGCAGCCAAGATTCGGCCCGGACCTACAATGAGCAGTTCTTC. Protein: CASSQDSARTYNEQFF.

V is TRBV5-1 and J is TRBJ1-4, with 10 bases that match TRBD1. The CDR3 runs to 15 residues. Per the germline V gene, CDR1 is SGHRS and CDR2 is YFSETQ. Trimming took 7 bases from V and 4 from J; bases not matched to a gene: 7. Here the CDR3 DNA reads TGCGCCAGCGCCCCAAGGGACAGGGGTAATGAAAAACTGTTTTTT. This translates into CASAPRDRGNEKLFF.

This clone was seen only a few times. This chain joins TRBV4-1 and TRBJ2-5; D perhaps matches TRBD2 (5 bases). Looked up from germline, CDR1 is MGHRA and CDR2 is YSYEKL. The CDR3 spans 15 residues. The V end was cut by 0 bases, the J end by 5 bases, with 13 bases between. In DNA, the CDR3 is TGCGCCAGCAGCCAAGACCCCCTAGCAGCGGAGACCCAGTACTTC. Translation: CASSQDPLAAETQYF.

This clone was counted a single time. V and J are TRBV5-1 and TRBJ1-4, with D unresolved. Germline V CDR1 and CDR2: SGHRS, YFSETQ. V lost 6 bases to trimming and J lost 3 bases, with 9 bases between them. The CDR3 extends over 13 amino acids. In DNA form, the CDR3 reads TGCGCCAGCAAAAGGGAACCTAATGAAAAACTGTTTTTT. Translating gives CASKREPNEKLFF.

In this sample, this clone turned up a few times. This chain uses TRBV5-1 with TRBJ2-5, with TRBD1 matching over 8 bases. This CDR3 contains 14 residues. The germline gives CDR1 SGHRS, CDR2 YFSETQ. V trimming: 2 bases; J trimming: 2 bases; junction bases outside the gene matches: 2. CDR3 loop: CASSFRQGQETQYF. In DNA form, the CDR3 reads TGCGCCAGCAGCTTTAGACAGGGGCAAGAGACCCAGTACTTC.

The genes are TRBV30 and TRBJ1-6, with TRBD1 as a possible D gene (6 bases). Germline V gives CDR1 GTSNPN, CDR2 SVGIG (reference sequence). Trimming took off 4 bases at V and 7 bases at J, with 14 bases between the two ends. CDR3 length: 14 residues. CDR3 residues: CAWIRGAGNSPLHF. The CDR3 DNA is TGTGCCTGGATACGGGGGGCAGGCAATTCACCCCTCCACTTT.

In DNA form, the CDR3 reads TGCGCCAGCAGCTCTTCCCAGGGATCCGAGCAGTACTTC. Protein product: CASSSSQGSEQYF. The chain has TRBV5-1 and TRBJ2-7; the D gene is possibly TRBD1 (5 bases). The V gene's germline CDR1 is SGHRS and CDR2 YFSETQ. V lost 3 bases, J lost 6 bases, and 13 bases lay in between. The CDR3 sequence is 13 residues long.

Here the CDR3 reads CASSRQQGSYGYTF. The CDR3 nucleotides are TGCGCCAGCAGCCGCCAACAGGGGAGTTATGGCTACACCTTC. This chain connects TRBV4-3 to TRBJ1-2; 7 bases match TRBD1. The CDR3 has 14 amino acids. The germline V gene encodes CDR1 LGHNA and CDR2 YSLEER. The V and J ends lost 4 bases and 5 bases, in that order; junction bases with no gene match: 7.

V is TRBV23-1 and J is TRBJ1-5, with unresolved D. TRBV23-1 is placed among ORFs of uncertain function. The CDR3 is 11 amino acids. The V and J ends lost 8 bases and 3 bases respectively, with 5 bases between them. The CDR3 spells CASPPNQPQHF. The CDR3 coding sequence is TGCGCCAGCCCGCCCAATCAGCCCCAGCATTTT.